This T cell receptor beta chain was identified during a study of molecular identifiers for immune sequencing clone quantification (dated by TCRdb to between 2017 and 2018). About the study as a whole: For a replicate experiment, the RNA from either approximately 20,000 or 100,000 naive CD8 T cells was divided into five aliquots, and four of those aliquots went on to sequencing. This methods study benchmarked molecular-identifier clustering-based TCR repertoire sequencing (MIDCIRS) and TCR RNA copy counting, using CD8 T cells to do so.

Overall study outcomes, separate from this receptor: When barcode sub-clustering was omitted, TCR diversity was inflated by chimeric consensus sequences, with chimeras reaching as high as 47%. Modeling indicated about 3 TCR RNA copies recovered per cell, compared with roughly 10 by digital PCR, which implies a capture efficiency of around 29%. Highly expanded clone sizes could be underestimated because identical TCR molecules may share a barcode. Clones above 20 RNA copies held over 97% of molecules in CMV-specific effector cells but under 1% in naive cells. A single cell's worth of spiked-in Jurkat TCR RNA was reported detectable even among under 1.1 million naive CD8 T cells. Naive libraries contained spiked-in Jurkat TCR RNA (approximately nine copies' worth), which is not part of the donor repertoire.

Preparation of the library involved PCR. The reads were generated on an Illumina HiSeq 4000. Bulk TCR libraries were prepared as previously described, using TCR primers listed in Table S5. Total RNA was purified with the Qiagen AllPrep DNA/RNA kit. Reads from multiple sequencing runs of the same library were pooled before analysis. Under the source paper's analysis protocol: Only reads with exact TCR constant sequence were kept, trimmed to 150 nt, and grouped by their 12-nt molecular barcodes. Reads within each barcode group were sub-clustered using a 15% Levenshtein threshold, and quality-weighted consensus sequences were constructed for each RNA molecule. Non-functional sequences were discarded, and so were lower-count sequences lying one edit away from another sequence. Based on fitting two negative binomial distributions, any barcode sub-cluster with under 20% of the maximum read count was discarded. Starting from the raw public reads, TCRdb applied fastp trimming at Q25, assembled clones with MiXCR and retained in-frame beta chains. Here each entry gathers all rows of one CDR3 protein and keeps the most common genes and DNA. The V and J calls shown here were made by TCRdb, not taken from the authors' results. This sample has under 650,000 distinct CDR3 sequences in its table, and 20% of those were observed once. Jointly, the top ten make up roughly 0.85% of the sample.

This clonotype was observed at least ten times. The antigen this receptor binds is unknown. No per-base quality is available; no much larger clone lies one base away. As encoded in the germline V gene, CDR1 is MGHRA while CDR2 is YSYEKL. The CDR3 covers 15 residues, taking in both the cysteine and the phenylalanine. Left in the record is the CDR3 DNA by itself, 45 bases read in frame from the first base. V is pruned by 0 bases and J by 10 bases, leaving 9 bases of the junction without a gene match. Libraries of naive CD8 T cells were generated from roughly 20,000 to 1,000,000 sorted cells, with 10%, 30% or 50% of the purified RNA used. Naive CD8 T cells, defined as CD8+CD4-CCR7+CD45RA+, were FACS-sorted into RLT Plus buffer on a BD FACSAria II. Ten to eleven TCR copies' worth of Jurkat RNA were spiked into roughly 19,000-1,000,000 naive CD8 T cell samples to test detection sensitivity. CD8 T cells were enriched using RosetteSep CD8+ T Cell Enrichment Cocktail and Ficoll-Paque, and the enriched cells then underwent ACK red cell lysis.

The rearrangement joined TRBV4-1 to TRBJ1-1, and 9 junction bases match TRBD1. The sequencing sample was made of naive CD8+ T cells from blood, with Jurkat cell RNA spiked in. This specimen's cell subset or site label, per the study, means: FACS-sorted CD8+CD4-CCR7+CD45RA+ naive T cells. The source of this sequence is a human donor in good health. Some libraries in this study had Jurkat cell RNA spiked in. At the DNA level, the sequence is TGCGCCAGCAGCCAAGATATCGGGACAGGGCAAGGAGCTTTCTTT. This encodes CASSQDIGTGQGAFF.